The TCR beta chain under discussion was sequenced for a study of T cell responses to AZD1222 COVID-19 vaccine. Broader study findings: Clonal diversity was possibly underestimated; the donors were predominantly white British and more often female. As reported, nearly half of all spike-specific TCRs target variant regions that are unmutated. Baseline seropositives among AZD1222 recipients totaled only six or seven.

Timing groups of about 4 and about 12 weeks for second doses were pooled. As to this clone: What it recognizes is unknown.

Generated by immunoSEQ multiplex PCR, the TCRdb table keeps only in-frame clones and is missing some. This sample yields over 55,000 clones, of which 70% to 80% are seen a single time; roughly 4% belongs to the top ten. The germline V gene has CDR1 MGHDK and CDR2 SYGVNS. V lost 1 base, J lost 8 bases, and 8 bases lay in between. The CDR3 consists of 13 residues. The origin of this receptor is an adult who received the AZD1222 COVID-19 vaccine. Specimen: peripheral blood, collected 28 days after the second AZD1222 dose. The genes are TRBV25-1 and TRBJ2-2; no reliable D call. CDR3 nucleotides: TGTGCCAGCAGTGAATCGGATTGGGGGGAGCTGTTTTTT. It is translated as CASSESDWGELFF.